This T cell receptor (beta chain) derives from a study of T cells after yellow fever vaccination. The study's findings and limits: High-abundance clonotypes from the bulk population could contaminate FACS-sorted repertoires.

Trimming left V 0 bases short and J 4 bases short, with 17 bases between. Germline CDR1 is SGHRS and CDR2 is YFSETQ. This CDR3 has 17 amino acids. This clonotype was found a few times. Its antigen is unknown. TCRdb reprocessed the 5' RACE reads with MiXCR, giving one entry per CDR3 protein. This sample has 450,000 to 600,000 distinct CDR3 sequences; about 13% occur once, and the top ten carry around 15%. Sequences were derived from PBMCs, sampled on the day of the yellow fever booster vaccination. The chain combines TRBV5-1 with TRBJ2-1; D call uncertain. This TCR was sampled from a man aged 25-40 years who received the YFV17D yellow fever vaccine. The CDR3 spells CASSLAGIGSGYNEQFF. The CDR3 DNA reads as TGCGCCAGCAGCTTGGCCGGTATTGGTTCAGGATACAATGAGCAGTTCTTC.